The clone carrying this T cell receptor beta chain was counted a single time. No antigen is known for it. Running of the assay took place at deep level. TCRdb's copy holds only in-frame clones and misses some; the assay was immunoSEQ multiplex PCR. The repertoire holds 950,000 to 1,100,000 clones, with approximately 70% as singletons. This specimen belongs to a study of shared clonotypes between healthy human individuals. Overall study context: A couple of female and a few male donors aged 18 to 49 were enrolled. Findings and caveats of the study: For sorted subsets, rarefaction showed incomplete sequencing despite large depth. Some clonotypes were shared by all four sorted-subset donors, while others were not shared. The non-shared ones had lower generation probabilities than the shared ones.

The CDR3 is 16 amino acids. The V gene's germline CDR1 is SGHRS and CDR2 YFSETQ. The ends were cut back, 5 bases at V and 1 base at J, with 18 bases in the middle. The specimen was memory CD4+ T cells sorted from blood. As for subset: CD45RA-negative fraction. The chain carries TRBV5-1 and TRBJ1-2; D might be TRBD1 (5 bases). This receptor was taken from a man younger than 30 in good health. In DNA form, the CDR3 reads TGCGCCAGCAGTCTCACATCCGGGACGGTTAACTATGGCTACACCTTC. It is translated as CASSLTSGTVNYGYTF.